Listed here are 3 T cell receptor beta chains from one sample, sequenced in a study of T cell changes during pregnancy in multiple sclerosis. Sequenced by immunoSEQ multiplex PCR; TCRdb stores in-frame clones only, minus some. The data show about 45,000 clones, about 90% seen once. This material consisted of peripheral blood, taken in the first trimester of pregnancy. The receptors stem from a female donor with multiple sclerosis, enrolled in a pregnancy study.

The CDR3 reads CASRGLGYNEQFF. For the CDR3, the DNA is TGTGCCAGCAGGGGACTAGGCTACAATGAGCAGTTCTTC. This chain uses TRBV2 with TRBJ2-1, with 8 nucleotides matching TRBD2. V gave up 6 bases and J gave up 3 bases; unmatched junction bases: 1. Germline V CDR1 and CDR2: SNHLY, FYNNEI. This CDR3 spans 13 amino acids.

CDR3 loop: CASSLKHHLTDTQYF. CDR3 DNA sequence: TGTGCCAGCAGCTTAAAACACCACCTCACAGATACGCAGTATTTT. V usage is TRBV5-4 and J usage is TRBJ2-3, with D unclear. Germline CDR1 SGHNT, CDR2 YYREEE (reference sequence). The CDR3 length is 15 residues. The ends were cut back, 2 bases at V and 2 bases at J, with 12 bases in the middle.

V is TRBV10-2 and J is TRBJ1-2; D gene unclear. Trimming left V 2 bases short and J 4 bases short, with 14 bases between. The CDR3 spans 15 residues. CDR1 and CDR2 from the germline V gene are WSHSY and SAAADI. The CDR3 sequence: CASSESWRSVYGYTF. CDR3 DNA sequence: TGCGCCAGCAGTGAGAGTTGGAGATCCGTCTATGGCTACACCTTC.